The rows below give T cell receptor beta chains drawn from one sample of a study of blood T cell repertoires in COVID-19. Using immunoSEQ multiplex PCR, the repertoire was profiled, and TCRdb retains in-frame clones only, with some absent. This sample yields over 200,000 clones, of which 70% to 90% are seen a single time; around 2.5% belongs to the top ten. The material sequenced was PBMCs or T cells enriched from blood (not recorded which). All receptors come from a woman between 40 and 50 years old with acute COVID-19. Each CDR3 is given with its conserved first and last residue. D genes are given only for firm matches.

D | J | V | DNA | CDR3
- | TRBJ1-2 | TRBV20-1 | TGCAGTGCTCGGACAGCTTATGGCTACACCTTC | CSARTAYGYTF
TRBD1 | TRBJ1-3 | TRBV6-6 | TGTGCCAGCAGCTATCGTCCGGGACAGAGCCCTCAGAACCTACCCACGATTCGAAACACCATATATTTT | CASSYRPGQSPQNLPTIRNTIYF
- | TRBJ2-1 | TRBV5-4 | TGTGCCAGCAGCGATCCTCGCCCCGGGAGAGGGAATGAGCAGTTCTTC | CASSDPRPGRGNEQFF
- | TRBJ1-4 | TRBV29-1 | TGCAGCGTTGCCAGGCTGGGGGGTGAAAAACTGTTTTTT | CSVARLGGEKLFF
- | TRBJ2-5 | TRBV28 | TGTGCCAGCAACCCGGGGCTAGCGAAAGAGACCCAGTACTTC | CASNPGLAKETQYF
TRBD2 | TRBJ2-2 | TRBV27 | TGTGCCAGCAGTTTACGGACTAGCGGGTTTGGCCCCTTTAGGGAGCTGTTTTTT | CASSLRTSGFGPFRELFF
TRBD2 | TRBJ2-5 | TRBV19 | TGTGCCAGTAGTGGTTTTAGCGGGGTGATTCAAGAGACCCAGTACTTC | CASSGFSGVIQETQYF
- | TRBJ1-5 | TRBV18 | TGTGCCAGCTCACGCAACAGGGATAGCAATCAGCCCCAGCATTTT | CASSRNRDSNQPQHF
- | TRBJ1-1 | TRBV9 | TGTGCCAGCAGCCCCGCGGGTGGGAATGAAGCTTTCTTT | CASSPAGGNEAFF
- | TRBJ1-6 | TRBV19 | TGTGCCAGTAGTATAGGAGGGAATGATTCACCCCTCCACTTT | CASSIGGNDSPLHF
- | TRBJ1-1 | TRBV5-1 | TGCGCCAGCAGCGAGCCGAACTCCTTGGAGGCTTTCTTT | CASSEPNSLEAFF
TRBD1 | TRBJ2-5 | TRBV5-5 | TGTGCCAGCAGCTGGACAGGGGGAGCGGAGACCCAGTACTTC | CASSWTGGAETQYF
TRBD2 | TRBJ2-1 | TRBV11-3 | TGTGCCAGCAGCCCTAGCGGGTACCCCTATGAGCAGTTCTTC | CASSPSGYPYEQFF
TRBD2 | TRBJ2-5 | TRBV11-2 | TGTGCCAGCAGCTTAGAGGGTAGCGGGAGGCCGGGGGAGACCCAGTACTTC | CASSLEGSGRPGETQYF